The following is a T cell receptor (beta chain) sequence with its context. Its antigen is not known. This entry comes from a study of CD8+CD57+ T cells in acquired aplastic anemia. Turning to the study itself: DNA per sorted CD4+ or CD8+ sample ranged about 0.17 to 30 ug, averaging around 3.1 ug. Study-level findings and limits: Approximately 30 CD8+ CDR3 sequences were shared between patients and controls.

Profiling of TCR beta VDJ combinations and CDR3 sequences used genomic DNA as template. TCRdb independently ran MiXCR on the reads; one entry per CDR3 protein. Among about 180,000 distinct CDR3 sequences, 40% to 55% were seen once, and the ten largest hold around 3%. V was shortened by 6 bases and J by 3 bases, with 12 bases between the two germline ends. The length of the CDR3 is 13 residues. Per germline, CDR1 SEHNR and CDR2 FQNEAQ (reference sequence). The sequenced sample was sorted CD4+, CD8+, or CD8+CD57+ T cells (not recorded which) from PBMCs. The rearrangement links TRBV7-9 to TRBJ2-7; tentatively, D is TRBD1 (5 bases). The origin of this receptor is a human donor in good health. CDR3 DNA sequence: TGTGCCAGCAGTAAAACCCAGGGCTACGAGCAGTACTTC. Translating it yields CASSKTQGYEQYF.